This T cell receptor (beta chain) was found in a study of blood T cell repertoires in COVID-19. Study overall: The study drew acute and convalescent COVID-19 samples from the United States, Italy and Spain.

The protocol was immunoSEQ multiplex PCR, while the TCRdb copy is restricted to in-frame clones and leaves out a portion. The sample records a few hundred thousand clones, 70% to 90% being singletons. This clone has just a few counts. Germline V gene lookup returns CDR1 SGHRS and CDR2 YFSETQ. There are 16 residues in the CDR3. V lost 2 bases and J lost 5, with 18 bases in between. The sequenced sample consisted of peripheral blood. The chain has TRBV5-1 and TRBJ2-3, with D perhaps TRBD1 (6 bases). The clonotype originates from a man aged 40-55 years with acute or convalescent COVID-19. CDR3 DNA: TGCGCCAGCAGCTTCAGCGGTGGGGGCGCGGGAGATACGCAGTATTTT. Translated: CASSFSGGGAGDTQYF.